These T cell receptor beta chains were read from a single sample in a study of spatial heterogeneity in lung cancer. TCRdb fed the 5' RACE reads into MiXCR, producing one record per CDR3 protein. The sample records about 28,000 distinct CDR3 sequences, 7.5% to 9.5% being singletons. The sequences come from PBMCs, collected at surgery. The receptor source for this set is a female donor with early-stage non-small cell lung cancer. The CDR3 runs from the conserved cysteine through the conserved F or W. The D gene is left open where the match is weak. Clone size is stated in some rows and not others, as once, few, many or a class when expanded.

TRBJ2-3 | TRBV27 | many | - | CASSPPSQVGEVADTQYF | TGTGCCAGCAGTCCGCCCTCTCAGGTAGGGGAGGTTGCAGATACGCAGTATTTT
TRBJ2-1 | TRBV27 | many | TRBD1 | CASSRQGADYNEQFF | TGTGCCAGCAGTCGACAGGGGGCTGATTACAATGAGCAGTTCTTC
TRBJ1-1 | TRBV18 | many | - | CASSPPGTTEAFF | TGTGCCAGCTCACCACCAGGTACGACTGAAGCTTTCTTT
TRBJ2-3 | TRBV7-2 | few | TRBD2 | CASSSGVSTDTQYF | TGTGCCAGCAGCAGCGGGGTTAGCACAGATACGCAGTATTTT
TRBJ2-3 | TRBV7-9 | - | - | CASSFWFDTQYF | TGTGCCAGCAGCTTTTGGTTTGATACGCAGTATTTT
TRBJ2-3 | TRBV7-2 | - | TRBD2 | CASSLAMLAGPPGDTQYF | TGTGCCAGCAGCTTAGCTATGCTAGCGGGACCCCCGGGGGATACGCAGTATTTT
TRBJ2-3 | TRBV5-1 | few | - | CASGDTGRADTQYF | TGCGCCAGCGGGGATACTGGAAGAGCAGATACGCAGTATTTT
TRBJ1-1 | TRBV30 | many | - | CAWKVGERLLAEAFF | TGTGCCTGGAAGGTAGGGGAACGATTGTTGGCTGAAGCTTTCTTT
TRBJ2-5 | TRBV7-9 | many | TRBD2 | CASSLARVLAEEGTQYF | TGTGCCAGCAGCTTAGCGCGGGTACTAGCGGAAGAAGGGACCCAGTACTTC
TRBJ2-7 | TRBV5-1 | many | - | CASSSRLSYEQYF | TGCGCCAGCAGTTCGAGACTATCCTACGAGCAGTACTTC
TRBJ1-2 | TRBV5-8 | few | - | CASRRTGPADGYTF | TGTGCCAGCAGAAGAACAGGCCCGGCGGATGGCTACACCTTC
TRBJ2-1 | TRBV10-2 | few | TRBD2 | CASSESIGGRSYNEQFF | TGCGCCAGCAGTGAGTCGATCGGCGGGAGGAGTTACAATGAGCAGTTCTTC
TRBJ2-1 | TRBV12-5 | many | TRBD1 | CASASGTGSNEQFF | TGTGCTAGTGCCTCCGGGACAGGTTCCAATGAGCAGTTCTTC
TRBJ2-1 | TRBV11-2 | many | - | CASSPRRTSYNEQFF | TGTGCCAGCAGCCCTCGAAGAACCTCCTACAATGAGCAGTTCTTC